This T cell receptor (beta chain) was profiled in a study of blood T cells in healthy people across ages. The CDR3 loop spans 13 amino acids. V lost 3 bases and J lost 8, with 11 bases in between. Germline assignment: CDR1 SGHTA and CDR2 FQGNSA. Combining a sample-barcoded 5' primer with a J-beta primer mix, a second PCR ran for 7 to 11 cycles. Via MiXCR, TCRdb re-called the 5' RACE reads, giving one row per CDR3 protein. The data show about 800,000 distinct CDR3 sequences, roughly 64% seen once. This receptor was taken from a man under 40 in good health. V usage is TRBV7-2 and J usage is TRBJ1-5; TRBD1 is a possible D gene (5 bases). What was sequenced was blood. CDR3 nucleotides: TGTGCCAGCAGCTTTGGGGCCAACGAGCCCCAGCATTTT. Translation gives CASSFGANEPQHF.